This T cell receptor beta chain was captured by sequencing in a study of Tregs in tolerant kidney transplant recipients. Germline V gene data show CDR1 as MGHRA and CDR2 as YSYEKL. V lost 0 bases and J lost 2; bases outside the gene matches: 10. The CDR3 covers 17 residues. After 6 days with irradiated graft donor PBMCs, CFSE-labeled recipient PBMCs were FACS-sorted. The repertoire was sequenced with immunoSEQ multiplex PCR; TCRdb's copy has only in-frame clones and lacks some. The sample lists thousands of clones; about 35% were seen once. Relative to its sample, this clone is medium-sized (0.01 to 0.1%). What it binds is not known.

This TCR came from a human patient who received a combined kidney and bone marrow transplant. Sequences were derived from CD8+ T cells from blood cultured with allogeneic cells, sampled before the transplant. The V call is TRBV4-1, the J call TRBJ2-7; 7 nucleotides agree with TRBD2. CDR3 sequence: CASSQDPGIGGAYEQYF. CDR3 DNA sequence: TGCGCCAGCAGCCAAGATCCCGGCATTGGGGGGGCCTACGAGCAGTACTTC.